This T cell receptor (beta chain) was captured in a study of T cell repertoires in aging, cancer and after chemotherapy. The study's findings and limits: Healthy donors lost TCR diversity with age mainly through richness, cancer patients through richness and evenness. No conclusions about immunological memory after chemotherapy can be drawn from the repertoire data. Across the chemotherapy interval, each cancer cohort showed higher median generation probability, suggesting thymic rebound.

A mixed TRB-A/B primer pool amplified rearranged TRB by multiplex touch-down PCR. One entry per CDR3 protein results from TCRdb running MiXCR on the multiplex PCR reads. The table lists roughly 6,000 distinct CDR3 sequences, 25% to 35% of them singletons. This clonotype is medium-sized. Its cognate antigen is unknown. Amplification of TCR beta used genomic DNA extracted from peripheral blood. The ends were cut back, 1 base at V and 6 bases at J, with 7 bases in the middle. Germline V gene sequence: CDR1 LNHDA, CDR2 SQIVND (reference sequence). This CDR3 has 13 residues. The rearrangement links TRBV19 to TRBJ2-1; D gene unclear. This sequence originates from a human donor in good health. Sequencing used blood. CDR3 amino acids: CASSIVPGNEQFF. The DNA for the CDR3 is TGTGCCAGTAGTATAGTGCCGGGCAATGAGCAGTTCTTC.